The 29 T cell receptor beta chains given below trace back to one sample, sequenced in a study of T-cell reconstitution after alpha-beta-depleted transplantation in children. Unique molecular identifiers tagged the TCRbeta library. TCRdb analysed the PCR reads with MiXCR anew, one entry per CDR3 protein. The sample carries fewer than 500,000 distinct CDR3 sequences, roughly two fifths recorded once. Sequenced here: PBMCs, sampled before TCRalphabeta/CD19-depleted stem cell transplant. The source is a girl aged 2-9 years with aplastic anemia, due to receive a stem cell transplant.

This clonotype has a count of ten or more. The V call is TRBV27, the J call TRBJ2-5; unclear D gene. The CDR3 spans 15 residues. V was cut by 0 bases and J by 7 bases, with 15 bases left in between. Germline CDR1 reads MNHEY; CDR2 reads SMNVEV (reference sequence). This CDR3 reads CASSLSAKGRGTQYF. CDR3 sequence (DNA): TGTGCCAGCAGTTTATCTGCAAAAGGACGTGGGACCCAGTACTTC.

A few counts support this clonotype. J is TRBJ2-7 and V is TRBV18; TRBD1 might be the D (6 bases). V was cut by 2 bases and J by 0 bases, with 17 bases left in between. The germline V gene encodes CDR1 KGHSH and CDR2 LQKENI. The CDR3 length is 17 residues. The CDR3 loop reads CASSPTPGAISSYEQYF. CDR3 nucleotide sequence: TGTGCCAGCTCACCAACCCCAGGGGCTATTAGCTCCTACGAGCAGTACTTC.

About this clonotype itself: A much larger clone lies one base from this, so it may be a read error. The chain has TRBV6-6 and TRBJ2-1; 7 nucleotides align to TRBD1. The V gene's germline CDR1 is MNHNY and CDR2 SVGAGI (reference sequence). V gave up 5 bases and J gave up 6 bases; unmatched junction bases: 1. The CDR3 length is 12 residues. The CDR3 DNA is TGTGCCAGCAGTAACAGGGGCAATGAGCAGTTCTTC. Encoded protein: CASSNRGNEQFF.

This clonotype was seen a few times. The gene calls are TRBV6-1 and TRBJ2-5; tentative D call: TRBD2 (7 bases). Germline values: CDR1 MNHNS, CDR2 SASEGT. This CDR3 is built from 14 residues. V was trimmed by 7 bases and J by 4 bases, leaving 16 bases between them. The CDR3 DNA is TGTGCCAGCACCTTGGGGGGGCGTGCAGAGACCCAGTACTTC. This sequence encodes CASTLGGRAETQYF.

CDR3 sequence: CSAELGEETQYF. In nucleotides, the CDR3 is TGCAGTGCCGAACTCGGGGAGGAGACCCAGTACTTC. The chain uses TRBV20-1 and TRBJ2-5; perhaps TRBD2 as D (5 bases). The V gene lost 6 bases and the J gene lost 5 bases, with 13 bases spanning the gap. Germline CDR1 is DFQATT and CDR2 is SNEGSKA (reference sequence). The CDR3 has 12 residues.

This clonotype was observed a few times. The chain has TRBV6-1 and TRBJ1-1; D perhaps matches TRBD1 (5 bases). V was pared by 5 bases and J by 1 base, with 8 bases between. Germline assignment: CDR1 MNHNS and CDR2 SASEGT. This CDR3 spans 13 amino acids. The chain's CDR3 is CASSQTANTEAFF. CDR3 in DNA: TGTGCCAGCAGTCAGACAGCGAACACTGAAGCTTTCTTT.

This clonotype was observed at least ten times. This chain uses TRBV7-4 with TRBJ1-5, with a possible D match to TRBD1 (6 bases). CDR3 length: 15 residues. Germline-derived CDR1 and CDR2 are SGHVT and SQSDAQ. V was pared by 7 bases and J by 4 bases, with 17 bases between. CDR3 protein: CASTRGGRVNQPQHF. Here the CDR3 DNA reads TGTGCCAGCACCCGAGGGGGTCGGGTTAATCAGCCCCAGCATTTT. The full variable domain, completed using reference TRBV7-4 and TRBJ1-5, is GAGVSQSPRYKVAKRGRDVALRCDSISGHVTLYWYRQTLGQGSEVLTYSQSDAQRDKSGRPSGRFSAERPERSVSTLKIQRTEQGDSAVYLCASTRGGRVNQPQHFGDGTRLSIL.

This clonotype showed up just a few times. V gene TRBV11-2 combines with J gene TRBJ2-3; D gene unclear. The CDR3 extends over 13 amino acids. V dropped 3 bases and J dropped 6 bases, with 10 bases sitting between them. The germline gives CDR1 SGHAT, CDR2 FQNNGV. CDR3 coding DNA: TGTGCCAGCAGCTTCATATACCCCGATACGCAGTATTTT. Protein: CASSFIYPDTQYF.

This clonotype was counted between two and nine times. The chain couples TRBV4-1 to TRBJ1-2; D perhaps matches TRBD1 (6 bases). From germline, CDR1 is MGHRA and CDR2 YSYEKL. Trimming took 1 base from V and 8 from J, leaving 17 bases between them. The CDR3 extends over 15 amino acids. As DNA, the CDR3 is TGCGCCAGCAGCCAAGGGCAACAGGGAGCGGGGGGCTACACCTTC. Its protein is CASSQGQQGAGGYTF.

The chain joins TRBV13 to TRBJ2-2; no reliable D call. Trimming stripped 5 bases from V and 8 bases from J, with 9 bases between. CDR3 length: 12 amino acids. Germline-derived CDR1 and CDR2 are PRHDT and FYEKMQ (reference sequence). The CDR3: CASSPLRGELFF. The CDR3 nucleotides read TGTGCCAGCAGCCCACTAAGGGGGGAGCTGTTTTTT.

V usage is TRBV4-2 and J usage is TRBJ2-3; 10 bases line up with TRBD2. The V gene's germline CDR1 is LGHNA and CDR2 YNFKEQ. The CDR3 is 17 residues long. V lost 0 bases to trimming and J lost 2 bases; unmatched junction nucleotides: 5. The chain's CDR3 is CASSQDQRGGYTDTQYF. The DNA of the CDR3 is TGTGCCAGCAGCCAAGATCAGCGGGGGGGCTACACAGATACGCAGTATTTT.

The chain is built from TRBV12-3 or TRBV12-4 and TRBJ2-3, with D perhaps matching TRBD2 (6 bases). V lost 3 bases and J 0 bases, leaving 10 bases between the germline ends. The CDR3 loop spans 15 amino acids. CDR3 in amino acids: CASSFFGGSTDTQYF. The CDR3 nucleotides read TGTGCCAGCAGTTTCTTCGGAGGGAGCACAGATACGCAGTATTTT.

V is TRBV10-3 and J is TRBJ1-4; D not resolved. Germline values: CDR1 ENHRY, CDR2 SYGVKD. V lost 2 bases and J 5 bases, leaving 6 bases between the germline ends. This CDR3 spans 13 amino acids. CDR3: CAISEAANEKLFF. CDR3 in DNA: TGTGCCATCAGTGAGGCGGCGAATGAAAAACTGTTTTTT.

This clonotype was counted at least ten times. V gene TRBV4-2 combines with J gene TRBJ2-1, with 11 nucleotides matching TRBD1. There are 15 residues in the CDR3. The V segment lost 6 bases and the J segment 4 bases; nucleotides outside the gene matches: 5. Germline-derived CDR1 and CDR2 are LGHNA and YNFKEQ. The CDR3 sequence: CASSLRDRGYNEQFF. CDR3 sequence (DNA): TGTGCCAGCAGTCTCCGGGACAGGGGGTACAATGAGCAGTTCTTC.

This chain uses TRBV11-3 with TRBJ2-2; the D gene could be TRBD1 or TRBD2 (6 bases each). Germline V gives CDR1 SGHNT, CDR2 YENEEA. V was cut by 5 bases and J by 1 base, with 14 bases left in between. The CDR3 is 16 residues long. The CDR3 DNA follows: TGTGCCAGCAGCCCCTCCGGGGGCCTGAACACCGGGGAGCTGTTTTTT. Translating gives CASSPSGGLNTGELFF.

The table lists this clonotype with a few counts. The chain links TRBV24-1 to TRBJ2-1; no definite D call. From germline, CDR1 is KGHDR and CDR2 SFDVKD. CDR3 length: 12 amino acids. The V and J ends lost 7 bases and 7 bases respectively, with 10 bases between them. The CDR3 DNA sequence: TGTGCCACCAGGTCGAGCGAAAATGAGCAGTTCTTC. Translated: CATRSSENEQFF.

This clonotype was found many times. The gene calls are TRBV12-3 or TRBV12-4 and TRBJ2-1; TRBD2 aligns across 7 bases. This CDR3 is 15 amino acids long. With 2 bases clipped from V and 0 bases from J, the junction kept 1 base outside the gene matches. The CDR3 DNA follows: TGTGCCAGCAGTTTACGCGGGAGCTCCTACAATGAGCAGTTCTTC. Translating it yields CASSLRGSSYNEQFF.

The chain joins TRBV7-8 to TRBJ1-4; 8 nucleotides agree with TRBD1. The V and J ends lost 5 bases and 7 bases, in that order; junction bases with no gene match: 15. The CDR3 extends over 17 amino acids. Germline CDR1 SGHVS, CDR2 FQNEAQ. The CDR3 coding sequence is TGTGCCAGCAGCCATTTATGGGTGCGGCAGGGGGCTGAAAAACTGTTTTTT. This encodes CASSHLWVRQGAEKLFF.

This clonotype was recorded at least ten times. V is TRBV4-2 and J is TRBJ2-2; D is perhaps TRBD2 (5 bases). The CDR3 contains 15 residues. Germline-derived CDR1 and CDR2 are LGHNA and YNFKEQ. V gave up 4 bases and J gave up 2 bases, with 11 bases separating them. The CDR3 loop reads CASSRRAENTGELFF. CDR3 coding DNA: TGTGCCAGCAGCCGACGAGCGGAAAACACCGGGGAGCTGTTTTTT.

There are many counts of this clonotype. The chain combines TRBV20-1 with TRBJ2-3; 8 bases fit TRBD2. The germline V gene has CDR1 DFQATT and CDR2 SNEGSKA (reference sequence). V shed 1 base and J 4 bases; nucleotides not matched to a gene: 4. The length of the CDR3 is 14 residues. The DNA for the CDR3 is TGCAGTGCTAGAGCGGGAGGGAAATCAGATACGCAGTATTTT. Translated: CSARAGGKSDTQYF.

This clonotype has just a few counts. The V and J genes are TRBV15 and TRBJ2-2; 7 bases are a match to TRBD2. The V and J ends lost 1 base and 8 bases, in that order; junction bases with no gene match: 10. CDR1 LNHNV and CDR2 YYDKDF come from the germline V gene (reference sequence). The CDR3 sequence is 16 residues long. The CDR3 DNA is TGTGCCACCAGCAGAGGGGGGAGCGGGGAGGCTGGGGAGCTGTTTTTT. Amino acid sequence: CATSRGGSGEAGELFF.

V usage is TRBV6-5 and J usage is TRBJ2-5, with D perhaps being TRBD1 or TRBD2 (5 bases each). Germline lookup yields CDR1 MNHEY and CDR2 SVGAGI. Trimming cost V 2 bases and J 1 base, with 8 bases left between them. The length of the CDR3 is 14 residues. The CDR3 sequence: CASSYAGSQETQYF. The CDR3, as DNA: TGTGCCAGCAGTTACGCAGGGAGCCAAGAGACCCAGTACTTC.

This clonotype was recorded a few times. The chain links TRBV4-3 to TRBJ1-2; D is ambiguous. CDR3 size: 13 residues. Germline CDR1 reads LGHNA; CDR2 reads YSLEER. The V end lost 0 bases, the J end lost 4 bases, and 6 bases lay between the germline ends. In DNA form, the CDR3 reads TGCGCCAGCAGCCAAGATTTAGTCTATGGCTACACCTTC. Translated: CASSQDLVYGYTF.

In this sample, this clonotype turned up many times. The CDR3 here is CASSQGVTAKNIQYF. The CDR3 DNA follows: TGTGCCAGCAGCCAAGGAGTGACAGCCAAAAACATTCAGTACTTC. The chain combines TRBV11-2 with TRBJ2-4; unclear D gene. The CDR3 loop spans 15 amino acids. The ends were cut back, 5 bases at V and 0 bases at J, with 11 bases in the middle. The germline CDR1 and CDR2 sequences are SGHAT and FQNNGV.

The sample holds one count of this clonotype. This sequence joins TRBV6-5 and TRBJ2-5; no clear D. The CDR3 contains 14 residues. The V and J ends lost 0 bases and 2 bases respectively, with 7 bases between them. Per the germline V gene, CDR1 is MNHEY and CDR2 is SVGAGI. CDR3 DNA sequence: TGTGCCAGCAGTTACTCCGCATTGCAAGAGACCCAGTACTTC. As protein: CASSYSALQETQYF.

The chain carries TRBV6-5 and TRBJ1-5; possibly TRBD1 for D (5 bases). Looked up from germline, CDR1 is MNHEY and CDR2 is SVGAGI. Trimming removed 3 bases from V and 4 bases from J, with 10 bases in between. The CDR3 covers 14 residues. CDR3 protein: CASSYSGSNQPQHF. The CDR3 DNA sequence: TGTGCCAGCAGTTATTCAGGGAGTAATCAGCCCCAGCATTTT.

V is TRBV11-1 and J is TRBJ2-3, with 14 bases matching TRBD2. The V gene's germline CDR1 is SGHAT and CDR2 FQDESV (reference sequence). The CDR3 sequence is 17 residues long. The ends lost 4 bases at V and 3 bases at J; junction bases unmatched: 6. The CDR3 sequence is CASSWGLAGVVTDTQYF. The CDR3 DNA reads TGTGCCAGCAGCTGGGGACTAGCGGGAGTAGTGACAGATACGCAGTATTTT.

This chain uses TRBV5-1 with TRBJ2-3; weak D call: TRBD2 (5 bases). The CDR3 consists of 14 residues. Germline V gives CDR1 SGHRS, CDR2 YFSETQ. Between the trimmed V and J ends, which lost 2 bases and 1 base, there was a span of 8 bases. The CDR3 reads CASSFGSGTDTQYF. CDR3 DNA sequence: TGCGCCAGCAGCTTCGGTAGCGGCACAGATACGCAGTATTTT.

This clonotype was recorded a few times. The chain couples TRBV2 to TRBJ2-1; D perhaps matches TRBD2 (6 bases). CDR3 length: 13 amino acids. V shed 10 bases and J shed 5 bases, with 15 bases lying between them. CDR1 and CDR2 from the germline V gene are SNHLY and FYNNEI. The CDR3 protein is CAILAERDNEQFF. CDR3 coding DNA: TGTGCCATATTAGCGGAGAGGGACAATGAGCAGTTCTTC.